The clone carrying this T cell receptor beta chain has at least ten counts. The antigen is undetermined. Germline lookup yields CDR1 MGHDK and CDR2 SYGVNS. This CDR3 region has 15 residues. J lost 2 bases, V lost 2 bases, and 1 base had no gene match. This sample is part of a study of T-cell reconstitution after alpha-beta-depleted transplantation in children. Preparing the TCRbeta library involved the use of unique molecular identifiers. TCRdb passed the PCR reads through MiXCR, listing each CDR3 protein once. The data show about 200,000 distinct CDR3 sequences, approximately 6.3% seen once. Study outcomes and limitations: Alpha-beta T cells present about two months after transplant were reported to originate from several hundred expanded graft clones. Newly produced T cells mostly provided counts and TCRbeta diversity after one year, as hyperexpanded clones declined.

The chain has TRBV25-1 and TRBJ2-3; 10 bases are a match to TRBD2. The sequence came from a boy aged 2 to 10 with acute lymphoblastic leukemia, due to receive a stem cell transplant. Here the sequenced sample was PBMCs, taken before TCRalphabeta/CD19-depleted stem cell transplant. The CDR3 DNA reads TGTGCCAGCAGTGAACTAGCGGGAGCCACAGATACGCAGTATTTT. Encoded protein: CASSELAGATDTQYF.